The 8 T cell receptor beta chains given below trace back to one sample, sequenced in a study of T-cell reconstitution after alpha-beta-depleted transplantation in children. Unique molecular identifiers were incorporated into the prepared TCRbeta library. MiXCR, run by TCRdb on the PCR reads, gives a single entry per CDR3 protein. The profile shows approximately 390,000 distinct CDR3 sequences, roughly 10% of them singletons. The starting material was PBMCs from the stem cell graft donor, obtained from the stem cell graft. Receptor source: a human donor who donated a stem cell graft to a child with acute myeloid leukemia.

This clonotype was recorded many times. The chain combines TRBV3-1 with TRBJ2-1; 8 nucleotides align to TRBD2. J gave up 8 bases and V 5 bases, and 8 bases lay outside the gene matches. CDR1 is LGHDT, CDR2 YNNKEL, per germline (reference sequence). The CDR3 spans 14 residues. CDR3 loop: CASSSRLAMDEQFF. DNA of the CDR3: TGTGCCAGCAGCTCCCGACTAGCGATGGATGAGCAGTTCTTC.

This clonotype has more than one count but fewer than ten. This rearrangement joins TRBV20-1 to TRBJ2-2; no definite D call. CDR3 size: 14 residues. V was trimmed by 0 bases and J by 1 base, leaving 6 bases between them. Germline values: CDR1 DFQATT, CDR2 SNEGSKA (reference sequence). CDR3: CSAREAGNTGELFF. The DNA of the CDR3 is TGCAGTGCTAGAGAGGCAGGGAACACCGGGGAGCTGTTTTTT.

This clonotype showed up just a few times. This sequence joins TRBV5-1 and TRBJ2-7; D unclear. The CDR3 length is 14 residues. The V end was cut by 1 base, the J end by 6 bases, with 14 bases between. Germline V gene lookup returns CDR1 SGHRS and CDR2 YFSETQ. CDR3: CASSLNNPGREQYF. The CDR3 DNA sequence: TGCGCCAGCAGCTTGAATAACCCCGGACGCGAGCAGTACTTC.

There are many counts of this clonotype. The chain combines TRBV28 with TRBJ2-2; 8 bases agree with TRBD2. The germline CDR1 and CDR2 sequences are MDHEN and SYDVKM. This CDR3 spans 15 amino acids. The CDR3: CESSGSRGGTGELFF. CDR3 in DNA: TGTGAGAGCAGCGGGAGCCGGGGCGGCACCGGGGAGCTGTTTTTT.

This clonotype occurred a few times. The genes are TRBV12-3 or TRBV12-4 and TRBJ2-5; 9 positions agree with TRBD1. The length of the CDR3 is 16 residues. The junction had 9 bases not matched to a gene; V was cut back by 7 bases and J by 0 bases. CDR3 sequence reads: CASKKGGQGYQETQYF. In DNA, the CDR3 is TGTGCCAGCAAGAAGGGTGGACAGGGGTACCAAGAGACCCAGTACTTC.

The sample holds a few counts of this clonotype. The gene calls are TRBV5-1 and TRBJ1-2; 9 bases agree with TRBD1. From germline, CDR1 is SGHRS and CDR2 YFSETQ. The junction had 8 bases not matched to a gene; V was cut back by 4 bases and J by 4 bases. This CDR3 spans 15 amino acids. CDR3 residues: CASSVDRGRGYGYTF. CDR3 sequence (DNA): TGCGCCAGCAGCGTGGACAGGGGAAGGGGCTATGGCTACACCTTC.

DNA of the CDR3: TGTGCCAGCAGTTACGGTGTTCAGGGATTAGTAGGTACTGAAGCTTTCTTT. This sequence encodes CASSYGVQGLVGTEAFF. The rearrangement links TRBV6-5 to TRBJ1-1; weak D call: TRBD1 (5 bases). Germline lookup yields CDR1 MNHEY and CDR2 SVGAGI. The CDR3 runs to 17 residues. The V end was cut by 2 bases, the J end by 5 bases, with 21 bases between.

This clonotype was counted only a few times. This rearrangement joins TRBV29-1 to TRBJ2-1; TRBD1 aligns across 12 bases. The CDR3 is made up of 14 amino acids. Per germline, CDR1 SQVTM and CDR2 ANQGSEA. V gave up 3 bases and J gave up 7 bases; unmatched junction bases: 4. The CDR3 region is CSVERDRGRNEQFF. In nucleotides, the CDR3 is TGCAGCGTTGAGAGGGACAGGGGGCGGAATGAGCAGTTCTTC.